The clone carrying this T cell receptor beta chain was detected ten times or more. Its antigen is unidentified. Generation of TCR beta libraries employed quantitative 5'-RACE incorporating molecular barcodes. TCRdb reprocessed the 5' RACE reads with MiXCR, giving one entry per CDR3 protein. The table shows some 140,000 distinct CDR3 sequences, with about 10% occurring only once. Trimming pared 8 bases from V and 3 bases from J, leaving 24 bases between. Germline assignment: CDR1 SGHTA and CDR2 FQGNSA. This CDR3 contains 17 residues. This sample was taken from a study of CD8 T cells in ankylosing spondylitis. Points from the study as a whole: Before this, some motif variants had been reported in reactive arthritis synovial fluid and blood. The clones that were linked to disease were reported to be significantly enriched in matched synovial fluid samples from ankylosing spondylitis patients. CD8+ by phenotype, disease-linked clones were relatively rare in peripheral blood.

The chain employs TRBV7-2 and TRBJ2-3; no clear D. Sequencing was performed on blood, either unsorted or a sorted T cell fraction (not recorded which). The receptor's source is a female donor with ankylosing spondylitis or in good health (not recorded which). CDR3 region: CASRDTHFAAGTDTQYF. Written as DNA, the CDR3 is TGTGCCAGCCGAGACACCCATTTCGCGGCTGGGACAGATACGCAGTATTTT. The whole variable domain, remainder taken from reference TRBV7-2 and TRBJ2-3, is GAGVSQSPSNKVTEKGKDVELRCDPISGHTALYWYRQSLGQGLEFLIYFQGNSAPDKSGLPSDRFSAERTGGSVSTLTIQRTQQEDSAVYLCASRDTHFAAGTDTQYFGPGTRLTVL.